These 8 T cell receptor beta chains originate from one sample sequenced in a study of regulatory T cells in long-lasting Graves disease (dated by TCRdb to the early 2020s). Receptor amplification or capture employed multiplex PCR. Sequencing was carried out with an Illumina HiSeq 4000. iRepertoire HTBI primers and Arm-PCR amplification of CDR3 regions were used to construct TCR beta libraries. TCRdb itself trimmed the public reads at Q25 with fastp, ran MiXCR and retained productive beta chains. Each CDR3 protein appears once, grouped with its most common genes and DNA. This sample holds more than 650,000 distinct CDR3 sequences; around 30% were observed only once. Roughly 46% of the sample rests with the top ten. The sample's time point label, in plain terms: persistent/refractory GD, antithyroid drugs over 5 years with positive TRAb. For both TCR sequencing and RNA sequencing, RNA was extracted from PBMCs in TRIzol.

The source was peripheral blood mononuclear cells (PBMCs), collected when the disease was refractory, from a patient treated with antithyroid drugs. The source of these receptors is a female donor with Graves disease.

The rearrangement joins TRBV20-1 to TRBJ1-1; TRBD1 agrees at 9 bases. CDR1 and CDR2 from the germline V gene are DFQATT and SNEGSKA (reference sequence). This CDR3 spans 14 amino acids. Losses at the gene ends were 1 base for V and 5 bases for J; bases not matched to a gene: 5. The CDR3 coding sequence is TGCAGTGCTAGAGGGGGACAGGGCGAAACTGAAGCTTTCTTT. Translated, it gives CSARGGQGETEAFF.

The chain employs TRBV5-1 and TRBJ1-1; no clear D. The CDR3 totals 15 residues. Between the trimmed V and J ends, which lost 0 bases and 4 bases, there was a span of 13 bases. CDR1 and CDR2 from the germline V gene are SGHRS and YFSETQ. CDR3 loop: CASSLDAGAGTEAFF. DNA of the CDR3: TGCGCCAGCAGCTTGGATGCGGGCGCAGGCACTGAAGCTTTCTTT.

This clonotype has ten or more counts. V is TRBV28 and J is TRBJ1-1, with D perhaps matching TRBD1 (5 bases). V lost 0 bases, J lost 0 bases, and 8 bases lay in between. This CDR3 comprises 15 residues. Germline V gives CDR1 MDHEN, CDR2 SYDVKM. The CDR3 loop is CASSLWTELNTEAFF. In DNA form, the CDR3 reads TGTGCCAGCAGTTTATGGACAGAACTGAACACTGAAGCTTTCTTT.

The chain joins TRBV6-1 to TRBJ2-2; D call uncertain. The CDR3 consists of 14 residues. Germline loops: CDR1 MNHNS, CDR2 SASEGT. V gave up 1 base and J gave up 7 bases, with 10 bases separating them. The CDR3 is CASSEELGNGELFF. CDR3 coding DNA: TGTGCCAGCAGTGAAGAATTGGGGAACGGGGAGCTGTTTTTT.

V usage is TRBV25-1 and J usage is TRBJ1-1; D uncertain. CDR3 length: 15 residues. V was cut by 2 bases and J by 3 bases, with 13 bases left in between. Germline V gives CDR1 MGHDK, CDR2 SYGVNS. The CDR3 loop is CASSETGYMDTEAFF. CDR3 bases: TGTGCCAGCAGTGAAACGGGATACATGGACACTGAAGCTTTCTTT. The full variable domain, rest sourced from reference TRBV25-1 and TRBJ1-1, is EADIYQTPRYLVIGTGKKITLECSQTMGHDKMYWYQQDPGMELHLIHYSYGVNSTEKGDLSSESTVSRIRTEHFPLTLESARPSHTSQYLCASSETGYMDTEAFFGQGTRLTVV.

The chain employs TRBV18 and TRBJ1-2; D is ambiguous. CDR1 and CDR2 from the germline V gene are KGHSH and LQKENI. CDR3 length: 13 amino acids. Trimming took off 3 bases at V and 0 bases at J, with 5 bases between the two ends. The CDR3 region is CASSPPANYGYTF. CDR3 DNA sequence: TGTGCCAGCTCACCCCCGGCTAACTATGGCTACACCTTC. Full variable domain (rest looked up from reference TRBV18 and TRBJ1-2): NAGVMQNPRHLVRRRGQEARLRCSPMKGHSHVYWYRQLPEEGLKFMVYLQKENIIDESGMPKERFSAEFPKEGPSILRIQQVVRGDSAAYFCASSPPANYGYTFGSGTRLTVV.

The chain combines TRBV6-1 with TRBJ2-7, with TRBD2 as a possible D gene (5 bases). V was shortened by 8 bases and J by 2 bases, with 10 bases between the two germline ends. The CDR3 is made up of 12 amino acids. CDR1 is MNHNS and CDR2 is SASEGT in the germline V gene. As DNA, the CDR3 is TGTGCCAGCTCGAGGGTCCCCTACGAGCAGTACTTC. Residues: CASSRVPYEQYF.

V gene TRBV10-3 combines with J gene TRBJ1-5, with a tentative D call TRBD1 (5 bases). The CDR3 spans 14 residues. Trimming removed 0 bases from V and 6 bases from J, with 9 bases in between. From germline, CDR1 is ENHRY and CDR2 SYGVKD. CDR3 amino acids: CAISESRAGQPQHF. The CDR3, as DNA: TGTGCCATCAGTGAGTCCAGGGCAGGTCAGCCCCAGCATTTT.